The sequence of this T cell receptor (beta chain) was determined in a study of vaccination and CD4 T cells after COVID-19. This clonotype came up a few times. Its matching antigen is unknown. Treatment here: roughly 10-day PBMC culture with coronavirus spike peptide pools or control peptides (ViraFEST assay). CDR1 and CDR2 (germline): MNHEY, SVGEGT. Trimming shortened V by 5 bases and J by 3 bases, and 14 bases separated the two germline ends. This CDR3 spans 15 amino acids. The Oncomine TCR Beta short-read assay was applied to DNA of cultured CD4+ T cells. Via MiXCR, TCRdb re-called the PCR reads, giving one row per CDR3 protein. This table holds more than 20,000 distinct CDR3 sequences, roughly 39% found once.

The specimen was CD4+ T cells from blood, cultured in vitro. The receptor's source is a human donor who had recovered from COVID-19. The V gene is TRBV6-2 or TRBV6-3, the J gene TRBJ2-1; tentatively, D is TRBD2 (5 bases). The CDR3 DNA reads as TGTGCCAGCAGTCCACCGGCGGGTGGCTACAATGAGCAGTTCTTC. Translating gives CASSPPAGGYNEQFF.